What follows describes a single TCR beta chain. These data come from a study of cytomegalovirus exposure and HLA in healthy donors. PCR amplification relied on 60 Vbeta primers (plus 13 Jbeta primers). Generated by immunoSEQ multiplex PCR, the TCRdb table keeps only in-frame clones and is missing some. The listing records almost 45,000 clones. The CDR3 contains 14 residues. V lost 8 bases to trimming and J lost 4 bases; unmatched junction nucleotides: 9. In germline, CDR1 is MNHGY, CDR2 SAAAGT. The chain is built from TRBV6-8 and TRBJ2-3; 7 nucleotides agree with TRBD2. Sequencing was done on a sample of PBMCs. This TCR derives from a male donor in good health and CMV-seronegative. The CDR3 loop reads CASLRLAVPDTQYF. As DNA, the CDR3 is TGTGCCAGCCTCAGACTAGCTGTCCCAGATACGCAGTATTTT.